This is a list of T cell receptor beta chains from one sample in a study of blood T cell repertoires in COVID-19. The repertoire was sequenced with immunoSEQ multiplex PCR; TCRdb's copy has only in-frame clones and lacks some. The profile shows about 400,000 clones, roughly nine tenths of them singletons. Sequencing was carried out using peripheral blood. All receptors come from a man in his forties with acute or convalescent COVID-19. CDR3s include the opening cysteine and the closing phenylalanine or tryptophan. A D gene is named only where the DNA matches it firmly. Some rows mark clone size as missing; the rest say once, few, many or name a class of expanded clone.

abundance,j_gene,d_gene,v_gene,CDR3nt,CDR3aa
-,TRBJ1-2,-,TRBV9,TGTGCCAGCAGCCCGGGACTTGGGGGTACGTATGGCTACACCTTC,CASSPGLGGTYGYTF
-,TRBJ2-1,TRBD1,TRBV11-3,TGTGCCAGCAGCGCCATCGGACAGGGGAGTTACAATGAGCAGTTCTTC,CASSAIGQGSYNEQFF
-,TRBJ2-3,-,TRBV7-3,TGTGCCAGCAGCTTAATGTTAGGCACAGATACGCAGTATTTT,CASSLMLGTDTQYF
-,TRBJ1-1,-,TRBV5-4,TGTGCCAGCAGCTCCATGGGGGGTCTCGAGACTGAAGCTTTCTTT,CASSSMGGLETEAFF
-,TRBJ2-5,-,TRBV27,TGTGCCAGCAGTCCAAAACAGGTCCTCCAAGAGACCCAGTACTTC,CASSPKQVLQETQYF
-,TRBJ2-2,-,TRBV7-7,TGTGCTAGCAGCTCGGGGAACACCGGGGAGCTGTTTTTT,CASSSGNTGELFF
-,TRBJ2-3,TRBD2,TRBV6-2/TRBV6-3,TGTGCCAGCAGTGCAAGCGGGAGGGGCACAGATACGCAGTATTTT,CASSASGRGTDTQYF
few,TRBJ2-7,TRBD2,TRBV7-9,TGTGCCAGCAGCTTAGGTCGGGGGACTAGCGGGACTTACGAGCAGTACTTC,CASSLGRGTSGTYEQYF
once,TRBJ2-2,TRBD1,TRBV6-7,TGTGCCAGCAGCTACGGACAGGGGGACACCGGGGAGCTGTTTTTT,CASSYGQGDTGELFF
-,TRBJ1-3,-,TRBV28,TGTGCCAGCAGTAGAGAGCGGGGATACTCTGGAAACACCATATATTTT,CASSRERGYSGNTIYF
-,TRBJ2-1,TRBD2,TRBV4-3,TGCGCCAGCAGCCAACTCTGGGAGGGGCTCAATGAGCAGTTCTTC,CASSQLWEGLNEQFF
-,TRBJ1-1,TRBD1,TRBV28,TGTGCCAGCAGTTTCCCCAAACAGGGGGCTGACACTGAAGCTTTCTTT,CASSFPKQGADTEAFF
-,TRBJ2-5,TRBD2,TRBV6-5,TGTGCCAGCAGTAAACTAGCGACCCAAGAGACCCAGTACTTC,CASSKLATQETQYF
few,TRBJ2-4,-,TRBV19,TGTGCCAGTAGTATAGACCCGGGATCAAACATTCAGTACTTC,CASSIDPGSNIQYF
-,TRBJ2-1,-,TRBV6-5,TGTGCCAGCAGTCTAGCGAGCTCCTACAATGAGCAGTTCTTC,CASSLASSYNEQFF
-,TRBJ2-7,TRBD2,TRBV30,TGTGCCTGGAGTGTATCAACCCCTAGCGGGAGTTTCAACGAGCAGTACTTC,CAWSVSTPSGSFNEQYF
-,TRBJ1-5,-,TRBV28,TGTGCCAGCAGTTTAGCAGGGGTCTACTTAGCCCAGCCCCAGCATTTT,CASSLAGVYLAQPQHF
-,TRBJ1-2,-,TRBV28,TGTGCCAGCAGTTTCCTGTATGGCTACACCTTC,CASSFLYGYTF
-,TRBJ1-2,TRBD1,TRBV19,TGTGCCAGTAGTATATCCGGGACAGGGAGTGGCTACACCTTC,CASSISGTGSGYTF
-,TRBJ2-5,TRBD2,TRBV7-3,TGTGCCAGCAGCCCCGCCGGTAGCGGGGGATGGGAGACCCAGTACTTC,CASSPAGSGGWETQYF
-,TRBJ1-5,-,TRBV29-1,TGCAGCGTTGAAGGGACAGATAGCAATCAGCCCCAGCATTTT,CSVEGTDSNQPQHF
-,TRBJ1-5,-,TRBV12-5,TGTGCTAGTGGTTTTATGCCCGGCCTCACAGAGAGCAATCAGCCCCAGCATTTT,CASGFMPGLTESNQPQHF
-,TRBJ1-1,TRBD1,TRBV5-4,TGTGCCAGCAGCTCTTCCGGGACAGTGAACACTGAAGCTTTCTTT,CASSSSGTVNTEAFF
-,TRBJ2-6,TRBD1,TRBV7-3,TGTGCCAGCAGCGACCCGGGACAGGGGGTTCCGTCCTTTGGGGCCAACGTCCTGACTTTC,CASSDPGQGVPSFGANVLTF
-,TRBJ2-7,-,TRBV27,TGTGCCAGCAGTTTAAACCTGAGGTACGAGCAGTACTTC,CASSLNLRYEQYF
-,TRBJ1-4,TRBD1,TRBV28,TGTGCCAGCAGTTTTTCGGGACAGGGGGCCTATAATGAAAAACTGTTTTTT,CASSFSGQGAYNEKLFF
-,TRBJ1-4,-,TRBV9,TGTGCCAGCAGTGCTGACAGTTACAATGAAAAACTGTTTTTT,CASSADSYNEKLFF
-,TRBJ2-3,-,TRBV28,TGTGCCAGCAGATCCGGGACGGGGGTCCCAGATACGCAGTATTTT,CASRSGTGVPDTQYF
-,TRBJ2-7,-,TRBV28,TGTGCCAGCAGTTTGGGCAGGTCTTCCTACGAGCAGTACTTC,CASSLGRSSYEQYF
-,TRBJ1-2,TRBD1,TRBV30,TGTGCCTGGAGTCCAGGGGGAAGGGGCTACACCTTC,CAWSPGGRGYTF
once,TRBJ2-7,TRBD1,TRBV27,TGTGCCAGCAGTTATTCAGCCGGGACAGGGGGATACGAGCAGTACTTC,CASSYSAGTGGYEQYF
once,TRBJ1-5,-,TRBV4-1,TGCGCCAGCAGCCAGGGGAAGGGGTCCAATCAGCCCCAGCATTTT,CASSQGKGSNQPQHF
-,TRBJ1-2,TRBD1,TRBV5-1,TGCGCCAGCAGCGACAGGGGGAGCTATGGCTACACCTTC,CASSDRGSYGYTF
-,TRBJ1-5,TRBD1,TRBV19,TGTGCCAGTAGTATCTCAGGGGGACATCAGCCCCAGCATTTT,CASSISGGHQPQHF
-,TRBJ2-7,TRBD2,TRBV7-2,TGTGCCAGCAGCCTCGCCGGCGGGAGCTCCTACGAGCAGTACTTC,CASSLAGGSSYEQYF
-,TRBJ2-3,-,TRBV5-4,TGTGCCAGCAGCCTACTTCGGTACAGGGACACAGATACGCAGTATTTT,CASSLLRYRDTDTQYF